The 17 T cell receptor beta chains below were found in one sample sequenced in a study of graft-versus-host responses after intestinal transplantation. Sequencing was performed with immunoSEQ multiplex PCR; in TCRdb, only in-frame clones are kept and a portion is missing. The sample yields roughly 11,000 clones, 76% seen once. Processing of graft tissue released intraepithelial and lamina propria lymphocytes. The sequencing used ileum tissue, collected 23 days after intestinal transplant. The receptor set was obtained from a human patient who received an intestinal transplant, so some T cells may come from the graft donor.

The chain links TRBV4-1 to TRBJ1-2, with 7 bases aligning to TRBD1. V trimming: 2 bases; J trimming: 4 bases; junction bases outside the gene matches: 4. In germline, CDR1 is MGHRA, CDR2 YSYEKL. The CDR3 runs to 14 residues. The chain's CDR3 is CASSQMGQIYGYTF. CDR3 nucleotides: TGCGCCAGCAGCCAAATGGGACAGATCTATGGCTACACCTTC.

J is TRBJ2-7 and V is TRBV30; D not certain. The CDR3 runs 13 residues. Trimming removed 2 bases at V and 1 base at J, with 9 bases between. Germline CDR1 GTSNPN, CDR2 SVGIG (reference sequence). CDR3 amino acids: CAWSWAVSYEQYF. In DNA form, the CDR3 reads TGTGCCTGGAGTTGGGCGGTGTCCTACGAGCAGTACTTC.

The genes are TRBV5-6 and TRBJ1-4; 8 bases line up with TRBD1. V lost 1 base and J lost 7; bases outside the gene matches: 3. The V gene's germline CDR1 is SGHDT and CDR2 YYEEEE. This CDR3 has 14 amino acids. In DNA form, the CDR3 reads TGTGCCAGCAGCTTGCGGCAGGGGGCTGAAAAACTGTTTTTT. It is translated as CASSLRQGAEKLFF.

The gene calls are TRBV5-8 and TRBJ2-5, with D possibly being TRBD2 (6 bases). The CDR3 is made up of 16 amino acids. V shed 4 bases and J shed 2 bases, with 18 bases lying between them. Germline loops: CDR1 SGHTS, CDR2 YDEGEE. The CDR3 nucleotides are TGTGCCAGCAGCCCCCGATCGGGGCGGGATCAAGAGACCCAGTACTTC. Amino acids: CASSPRSGRDQETQYF. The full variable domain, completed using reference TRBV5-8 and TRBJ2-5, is EAGVTQSPTHLIKTRGQQATLRCSPISGHTSVYWYQQALGLGLQFLLWYDEGEERNRGNFPPRFSGRQFPNYSSELNVNALELEDSALYLCASSPRSGRDQETQYFGPGTRLLVL.

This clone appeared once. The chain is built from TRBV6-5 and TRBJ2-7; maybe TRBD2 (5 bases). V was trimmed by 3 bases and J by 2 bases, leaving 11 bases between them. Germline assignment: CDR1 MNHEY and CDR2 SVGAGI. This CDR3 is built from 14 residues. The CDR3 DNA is TGTGCCAGCAGTTATTACAAGGGAGCCTACGAGCAGTACTTC. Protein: CASSYYKGAYEQYF.

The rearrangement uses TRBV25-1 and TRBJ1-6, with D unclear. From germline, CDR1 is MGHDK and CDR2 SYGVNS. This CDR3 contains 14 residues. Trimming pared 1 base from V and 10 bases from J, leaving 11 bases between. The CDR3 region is CASSELSYGSPLHF. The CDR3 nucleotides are TGTGCCAGCAGTGAATTAAGCTACGGGTCACCCCTCCACTTT.

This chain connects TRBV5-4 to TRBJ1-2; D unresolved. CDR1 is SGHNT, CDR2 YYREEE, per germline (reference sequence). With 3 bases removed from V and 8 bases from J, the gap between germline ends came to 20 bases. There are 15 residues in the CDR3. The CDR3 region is CASSSPLGPLGGYTF. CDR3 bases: TGTGCCAGCAGCTCCCCCCTGGGTCCCCTGGGGGGCTACACCTTC.

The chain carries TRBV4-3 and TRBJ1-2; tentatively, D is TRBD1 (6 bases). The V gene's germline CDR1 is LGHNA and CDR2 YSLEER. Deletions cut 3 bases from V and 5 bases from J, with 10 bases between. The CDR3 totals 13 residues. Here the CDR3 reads CASSHITGYGYTF. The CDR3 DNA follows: TGCGCCAGCAGCCACATAACAGGGTATGGCTACACCTTC.

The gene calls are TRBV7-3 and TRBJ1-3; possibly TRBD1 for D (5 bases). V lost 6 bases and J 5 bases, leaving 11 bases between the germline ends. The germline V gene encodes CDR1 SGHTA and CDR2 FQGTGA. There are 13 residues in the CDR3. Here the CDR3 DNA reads TGTGCCAGCAGTCAGGGACTTCGAAACACCATATATTTT. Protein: CASSQGLRNTIYF.

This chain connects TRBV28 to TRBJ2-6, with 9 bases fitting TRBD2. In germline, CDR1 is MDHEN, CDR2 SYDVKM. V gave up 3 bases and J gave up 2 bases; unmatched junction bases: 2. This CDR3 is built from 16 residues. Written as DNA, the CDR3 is TGTGCCAGCAGTTTCATAGCGGGGGCTGGGGCCAACGTCCTGACTTTC. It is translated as CASSFIAGAGANVLTF.

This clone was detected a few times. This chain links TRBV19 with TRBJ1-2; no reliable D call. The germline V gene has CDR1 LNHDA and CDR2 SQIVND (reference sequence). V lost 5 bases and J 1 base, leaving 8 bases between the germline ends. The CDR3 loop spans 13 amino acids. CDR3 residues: CASSVGVNYGYTF. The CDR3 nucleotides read TGTGCCAGTAGTGTTGGGGTTAACTATGGCTACACCTTC.

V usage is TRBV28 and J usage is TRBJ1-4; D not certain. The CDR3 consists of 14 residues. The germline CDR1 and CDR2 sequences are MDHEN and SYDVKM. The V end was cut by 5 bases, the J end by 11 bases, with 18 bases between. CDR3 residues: CASSIGPQPWKLFF. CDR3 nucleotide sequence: TGTGCCAGCAGTATCGGACCGCAACCCTGGAAACTGTTTTTT.

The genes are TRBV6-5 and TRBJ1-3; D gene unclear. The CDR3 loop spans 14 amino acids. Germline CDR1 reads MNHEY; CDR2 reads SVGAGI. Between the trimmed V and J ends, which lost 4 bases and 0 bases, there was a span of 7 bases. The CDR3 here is CASSSILSGNTIYF. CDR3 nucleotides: TGTGCCAGCAGTTCAATACTCTCTGGAAACACCATATATTTT.

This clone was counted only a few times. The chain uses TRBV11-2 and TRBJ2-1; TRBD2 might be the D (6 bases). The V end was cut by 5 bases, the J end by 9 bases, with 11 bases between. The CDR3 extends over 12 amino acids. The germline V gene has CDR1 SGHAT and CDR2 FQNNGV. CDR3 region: CASSPSSGEQFF. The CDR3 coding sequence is TGTGCCAGCAGCCCGAGTAGCGGTGAGCAGTTCTTC.

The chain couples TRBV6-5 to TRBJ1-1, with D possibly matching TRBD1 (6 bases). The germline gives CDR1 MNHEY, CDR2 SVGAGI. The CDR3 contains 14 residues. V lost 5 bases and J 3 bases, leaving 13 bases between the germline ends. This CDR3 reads CASSTEQGYTEAFF. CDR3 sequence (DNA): TGTGCCAGCAGTACCGAGCAGGGGTACACTGAAGCTTTCTTT.

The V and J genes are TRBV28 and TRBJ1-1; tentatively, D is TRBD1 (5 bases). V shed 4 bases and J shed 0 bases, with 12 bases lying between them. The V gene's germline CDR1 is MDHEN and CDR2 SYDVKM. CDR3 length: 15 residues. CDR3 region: CASSSPDILNTEAFF. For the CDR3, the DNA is TGTGCCAGCAGTTCACCGGACATTTTGAACACTGAAGCTTTCTTT.

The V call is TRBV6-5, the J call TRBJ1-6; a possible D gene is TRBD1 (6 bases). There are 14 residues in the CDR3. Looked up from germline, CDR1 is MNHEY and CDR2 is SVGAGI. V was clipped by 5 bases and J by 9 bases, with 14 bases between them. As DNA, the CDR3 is TGTGCCAGCAGTCATAAAGGAGGGGGTTCACCCCTCCACTTT. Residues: CASSHKGGGSPLHF.